This entry lists 30 T cell receptor beta chains sequenced from one sample in a study of blood T cells in healthy people across ages (dated by TCRdb to the mid-2010s). Library generation was performed with 5' RACE. The reads were generated on an Illumina HiSeq 2500. A second roughly 7 to 11 cycle PCR used a sample-barcoded 5' primer and a J-beta primer mix. The public sequencing data were trimmed at Q25 with fastp and processed into clonotypes with MiXCR by TCRdb, which kept only in-frame beta chains. Every CDR3 protein is listed once, alongside the most common genes and DNA of its rows. The sample has a few hundred thousand distinct CDR3 sequences on record, about 29% of them singletons. The top ten constitute approximately 4% of the sample. This sample was shared with a second study, whose subject was T cells of mothers and their children.

Sample: blood. Receptors were obtained from a boy aged 2 to 10 in good health.

This rearrangement joins TRBV21-1 to TRBJ2-5; the table gives TRBD2 as D, unverified against the DNA. TRBV21-1 corresponds to a pseudogene. This CDR3 contains 15 residues. This CDR3 is CASSNGTSGSGTQYF. The CDR3 DNA sequence: TGTGCCAGCAGCAACGGGACTAGCGGATCGGGGACCCAGTACTTC.

The chain is built from TRBV7-9 and TRBJ1-1; D is perhaps TRBD1 (5 bases). There are 14 residues in the CDR3. The V end lost 3 bases, the J end lost 3 bases, and 11 bases lay between the germline ends. Per the germline V gene, CDR1 is SEHNR and CDR2 is FQNEAQ (reference sequence). This CDR3 reads CASSFRPGDTEAFF. In nucleotides, the CDR3 is TGTGCCAGCAGCTTTCGCCCGGGGGACACTGAAGCTTTCTTT.

This clonotype has a handful of counts. The rearrangement joins TRBV20-1 to TRBJ2-5, with 8 bases fitting TRBD2. TRBJ2-1 matches the DNA end more closely, so the J call is doubtful. CDR3 size: 13 residues. Germline-derived CDR1 and CDR2 are DFQATT and SNEGSKA (reference sequence). CDR3 in DNA: TGCAGTGCTAATAGCGGGACCTACAATGAGCAGTTCTTC. Its translation is CSANSGTYNEQFF.

This chain joins TRBV7-9 and TRBJ2-2; 11 positions agree with TRBD1. V shed 5 bases and J 7 bases; nucleotides not matched to a gene: 6. Germline CDR1 and CDR2: SEHNR and FQNEAQ (reference sequence). The CDR3 has 15 amino acids. The CDR3, as DNA: TGTGCCAGCAGCCCGGACAGGGGGCGTGGCGGGGAGCTGTTTTTT. Protein: CASSPDRGRGGELFF.

This clonotype has more than one count but fewer than ten. The chain recombines TRBV7-2 with TRBJ2-5, with 7 bases aligning to TRBD2. The germline CDR1 and CDR2 sequences are SGHTA and FQGNSA. There are 15 residues in the CDR3. J lost 2 bases, V lost 8 bases, and 11 bases had no gene match. The CDR3 nucleotides read TGTGCCAGCTCTGAAGCGGGGCTTAAACAAGAGACCCAGTACTTC. This gives the protein CASSEAGLKQETQYF.

This clonotype was observed a few times. CDR3 bases: TGCAGTGCTAGTCGGGGGGCGAGGAGCAATCAGCCCCAGCATTTT. This gives the protein CSASRGARSNQPQHF. The chain has TRBV20-1 and TRBJ1-5; TRBD1 might be the D (6 bases). The germline CDR1 and CDR2 sequences are DFQATT and SNEGSKA (reference sequence). The CDR3 extends over 15 amino acids. The V end lost 3 bases, the J end lost 1 base, and 13 bases lay between the germline ends.

This clonotype was counted between two and nine times. The chain couples TRBV2 to TRBJ1-4; D not certain. In germline, CDR1 is SNHLY, CDR2 FYNNEI. This CDR3 is 14 amino acids long. V was cut by 3 bases and J by 11 bases, with 16 bases left in between. This CDR3 is CASSEVEMRRKLFF. CDR3 coding DNA: TGTGCCAGCAGTGAGGTGGAGATGCGGCGGAAACTGTTTTTT.

The table lists this clonotype with a few counts. The gene calls are TRBV7-9 and TRBJ1-3, with TRBD1 as a possible D gene (5 bases). This CDR3 comprises 14 residues. Trimming shortened V by 5 bases and J by 3 bases, and 11 bases separated the two germline ends. Per germline, CDR1 SEHNR and CDR2 FQNEAQ (reference sequence). CDR3 in amino acids: CASSRGEIGNTIYF. For the CDR3, the DNA is TGTGCCAGCAGCCGAGGGGAGATTGGAAACACCATATATTTT.

The V and J genes are TRBV4-3 and TRBJ2-4; 7 nucleotides agree with TRBD1. This CDR3 spans 16 amino acids. Trimming took 3 bases from V and 2 from J; bases not matched to a gene: 7. CDR1 LGHNA and CDR2 YSLEER come from the germline V gene. CDR3 residues: CASSHSRQGTKNIQYF. Here the CDR3 DNA reads TGCGCCAGCAGCCATTCGCGACAGGGAACCAAAAACATTCAGTACTTC.

The gene calls are TRBV14 and TRBJ1-1; D ambiguous. V was shortened by 3 bases and J by 1 base, with 6 bases between the two germline ends. This CDR3 is 13 amino acids long. Per germline, CDR1 SGHDN and CDR2 FVKESK. The CDR3 bases are TGTGCCAGCAGCCACGACCCGAACACTGAAGCTTTCTTT. Residues: CASSHDPNTEAFF.

In this sample, this clonotype turned up a few times. The chain employs TRBV12-5 and TRBJ2-5; 10 bases line up with TRBD2. The V gene end was trimmed by 6 bases and the J gene end by 4 bases; junction bases not matched to a gene: 5. Per the germline V gene, CDR1 is LGHNT and CDR2 is FRNRAP. This CDR3 region has 14 residues. As DNA, the CDR3 is TGTGCTAGTGGCACCGGACTAGCGGCAGAGACCCAGTACTTC. Its translation: CASGTGLAAETQYF.

This clonotype has at least ten counts. V gene TRBV7-9 combines with J gene TRBJ2-7; D unclear. The CDR3 contains 13 residues. The V end was cut by 1 base, the J end by 2 bases, with 6 bases between. CDR1 and CDR2 (germline): SEHNR, FQNEAQ (reference sequence). The CDR3 reads CASSLEGPYEQYF. In DNA form, the CDR3 reads TGTGCCAGCAGCTTAGAGGGCCCCTACGAGCAGTACTTC.

This clonotype was counted between two and nine times. The chain carries TRBV20-1 and TRBJ2-5; no clear D gene. The CDR3 is made up of 14 amino acids. CDR1 and CDR2 (germline): DFQATT, SNEGSKA (reference sequence). Trimming took 2 bases from V and 5 from J, leaving 15 bases between them. CDR3 nucleotide sequence: TGCAGTGCTAGATACGATGGGTCGTGGGAGACCCAGTACTTC. This encodes CSARYDGSWETQYF.

This clonotype was seen many times. V gene TRBV27 combines with J gene TRBJ2-7; 7 bases are shared with TRBD1. Trimming removed 5 bases from V and 0 bases from J; junction bases left unmatched: 4. The germline V gene has CDR1 MNHEY and CDR2 SMNVEV (reference sequence). This CDR3 spans 14 amino acids. DNA of the CDR3: TGTGCCAGCAGTCCGGACAGGAGCTCCTACGAGCAGTACTTC. Its protein product is CASSPDRSSYEQYF.

The rearrangement uses TRBV10-3 and TRBJ2-5; D perhaps matches TRBD1 (6 bases). The last part of the DNA fits TRBJ2-7 better; the J call may be wrong. The CDR3 loop spans 15 amino acids. Germline V gives CDR1 ENHRY, CDR2 SYGVKD. The CDR3 nucleotides are TGTGCCATCAGTGACACGAGGGACACCATCTACGAGCAGTACTTC. Amino acids: CAISDTRDTIYEQYF.

This clonotype was seen a few times. This rearrangement joins TRBV27 to TRBJ2-3; the match to TRBD2 covers 12 bases. The CDR3 consists of 18 residues. Germline CDR1 and CDR2: MNHEY and SMNVEV (reference sequence). Trimming at V came to 4 bases and at J to 5 bases, leaving 13 bases not matched to a gene. The CDR3 DNA is TGTGCCAGCAGTTCCTTGCTAGCGGGAGGGCCTCACGGAGATACGCAGTATTTT. Its protein is CASSSLLAGGPHGDTQYF.

This chain joins TRBV5-1 and TRBJ1-4; D unresolved. Between the trimmed V and J ends, which lost 0 bases and 8 bases, there was a span of 11 bases. The CDR3 covers 14 residues. Germline V lookup: CDR1 SGHRS, CDR2 YFSETQ. Written as DNA, the CDR3 is TGCGCCAGCAGCTTGGAGTTGATAGGGGAAAAACTGTTTTTT. It translates to CASSLELIGEKLFF.

For the CDR3, the DNA is TGTGCCAGCAGCTGGAATCTCGGGGCAGGATACACTGAAGCTTTCTTT. Its translation: CASSWNLGAGYTEAFF. The chain employs TRBV5-5 and TRBJ1-1, with D possibly being TRBD1 (5 bases). The V and J ends lost 3 bases and 3 bases respectively, with 18 bases between them. This CDR3 is 16 amino acids long. The germline gives CDR1 SGHKS, CDR2 YYEKEE (reference sequence).

This clonotype was detected only a few times. V and J are TRBV27 and TRBJ1-1; tentatively, D is TRBD1 (5 bases). Per the germline V gene, CDR1 is MNHEY and CDR2 is SMNVEV (reference sequence). This CDR3 is 14 amino acids long. V lost 3 bases and J lost 6, with 14 bases in between. This CDR3 is CASSFLGGGAEAFF. The DNA for the CDR3 is TGTGCCAGCAGTTTTTTGGGGGGAGGTGCTGAAGCTTTCTTT.

This clonotype was seen only a few times. The gene calls are TRBV5-5 and TRBJ2-5; 10 bases are shared with TRBD2. V lost 0 bases and J lost 7; bases outside the gene matches: 15. From germline, CDR1 is SGHKS and CDR2 YYEKEE (reference sequence). The CDR3 length is 18 residues. CDR3 amino acids: CASSLGLAGLPTRGTQYF. CDR3 sequence (DNA): TGTGCCAGCAGCTTGGGACTAGCGGGCCTTCCCACCCGGGGGACCCAGTACTTC.

This clonotype came up a few times. The rearrangement links TRBV6-2 or TRBV6-3 to TRBJ1-1, with D perhaps matching TRBD1 (5 bases). Germline V gene data show CDR1 as MNHEY and CDR2 as SVGEGT. CDR3 length: 14 amino acids. V lost 6 bases and J 5 bases, leaving 16 bases between the germline ends. CDR3 amino acids: CASSSRPWGTEAFF. The CDR3 DNA reads as TGTGCCAGCAGCTCTCGTCCTTGGGGGACTGAAGCTTTCTTT.

A few counts support this clonotype. A read error may explain this, as a much larger clone is one base away. The V gene is TRBV13, the J gene TRBJ2-2, with TRBD1 matching 8 bases. Looked up from germline, CDR1 is PRHDT and CDR2 is FYEKMQ (reference sequence). V trimming: 3 bases; J trimming: 1 base; junction bases outside the gene matches: 1. There are 15 residues in the CDR3. The DNA of the CDR3 is TGTGCCAGCAGCTTCGGACAGGGGAACACCGGGGAGCTGTTTTTT. This codes for CASSFGQGNTGELFF.

The CDR3 DNA reads TGTGCCAGCAGTATTACAGGGATATTTTACAATGAGCAGTTCTTC. Its protein product is CASSITGIFYNEQFF. This chain joins TRBV7-9 and TRBJ2-1; weak D call: TRBD1 (6 bases). Germline V gene sequence: CDR1 SEHNR, CDR2 FQNEAQ (reference sequence). This CDR3 is 15 amino acids long. Trimming took off 6 bases at V and 4 bases at J, with 16 bases between the two ends.

This clonotype occurred a few times. The chain links TRBV29-1 to TRBJ2-7; D unclear. The CDR3 is 12 amino acids. The V gene's germline CDR1 is SQVTM and CDR2 ANQGSEA. V gave up 5 bases and J gave up 0 bases, with 8 bases separating them. In nucleotides, the CDR3 is TGCAGCGTTTTTACGACCTCCTACGAGCAGTACTTC. It yields the protein CSVFTTSYEQYF.

This clonotype was observed a few times. The J gene is TRBJ2-7, the V gene TRBV11-2; D unclear. The V gene's germline CDR1 is SGHAT and CDR2 FQNNGV. V was cut by 5 bases and J by 9 bases, with 20 bases left in between. CDR3 length: 14 residues. The CDR3 is CASSILEYEWVQYF. CDR3 sequence (DNA): TGTGCCAGCAGCATCCTAGAATACGAGTGGGTGCAGTACTTC.

The chain carries TRBV3-1 and TRBJ2-2, with D possibly being TRBD1 (6 bases). Trimming cost V 2 bases and J 6 bases, with 16 bases left between them. Germline CDR1 is LGHDT and CDR2 is YNNKEL (reference sequence). The CDR3 totals 16 residues. In DNA form, the CDR3 reads TGTGCCAGCAGCCAAAGATTGAGGGGGTTGGCCGGGGAGCTGTTTTTT. Encoded protein: CASSQRLRGLAGELFF.

J is TRBJ2-1 and V is TRBV6-4, with TRBD2 matching over 11 bases. With V trimmed by 5 bases and J by 9 bases, 15 bases remained unmatched. The germline gives CDR1 MRHNA, CDR2 SNTAGT. The CDR3 length is 17 residues. The CDR3 DNA is TGTGCCAGCAGTCCCTTCGGACTAGCGGGTAGTGAGATTGAGCAGTTCTTC. This gives the protein CASSPFGLAGSEIEQFF.

The rearrangement joins TRBV20-1 to TRBJ1-2, with TRBD1 matching over 12 bases. Germline CDR1 DFQATT, CDR2 SNEGSKA (reference sequence). V lost 5 bases and J lost 9; bases outside the gene matches: 10. This CDR3 spans 14 amino acids. Written as DNA, the CDR3 is TGCAGTGCTCCCCGGGACAGGGGGCTGTCCAGCTACACCTTC. Amino acids: CSAPRDRGLSSYTF.

The V and J genes are TRBV20-1 and TRBJ1-2; weak D call: TRBD1 (6 bases). Deletions cut 4 bases from V and 8 bases from J, with 17 bases between. The CDR3 sequence is 13 residues long. Per germline, CDR1 DFQATT and CDR2 SNEGSKA (reference sequence). This CDR3 reads CSAIIRGVGGYTF. The CDR3 nucleotides are TGCAGTGCTATAATTAGGGGGGTCGGGGGCTACACCTTC.

The V gene is TRBV11-2, the J gene TRBJ2-3; D is ambiguous. This CDR3 spans 14 amino acids. Germline V CDR1 and CDR2: SGHAT, FQNNGV. The V and J ends lost 5 bases and 0 bases respectively, with 9 bases between them. CDR3 loop: CASSPLRSTDTQYF. CDR3 bases: TGTGCCAGCAGCCCCCTGCGAAGCACAGATACGCAGTATTTT.